This TCR beta chain was observed in a study of Graves' ophthalmopathy and Graves' hyperthyroidism. As diagnostic evidence, clinical symptoms, serum thyroxine, TRAb, thyroid ultrasound and orbital computed tomography were relied upon. CDR3 regions of TCR beta were amplified from RNA transcripts. Following a first-round RT-PCR that used HTBI primers, a second-round multiplex PCR was carried out. MiXCR was run by TCRdb on the multiplex PCR reads, yielding one entry per CDR3 protein. This table has hundreds of thousands of distinct CDR3 sequences, roughly two fifths appearing once. Germline V CDR1 and CDR2: SQVTM, ANQGSEA. This CDR3 is 14 amino acids long. V dropped 7 bases and J dropped 0; count of bases not matched to a gene: 8. General study points: A 13-signature model separated ophthalmopathy from stable hyperthyroidism, reaching around 88% sensitivity and almost 82% specificity cross-validated. Blood also held most thyroid clonotypes expanded above 0.001 frequency.

Note on this clonotype: Its antigen is still unknown.

The chain combines TRBV29-1 with TRBJ2-5; 7 bases match TRBD1. The material sequenced was peripheral blood. This TCR derives from an adult man with Graves' ophthalmopathy. CDR3 bases: TGCAGCGGAATCTCCGGGACAGACCAAGAGACCCAGTACTTC. This codes for CSGISGTDQETQYF.